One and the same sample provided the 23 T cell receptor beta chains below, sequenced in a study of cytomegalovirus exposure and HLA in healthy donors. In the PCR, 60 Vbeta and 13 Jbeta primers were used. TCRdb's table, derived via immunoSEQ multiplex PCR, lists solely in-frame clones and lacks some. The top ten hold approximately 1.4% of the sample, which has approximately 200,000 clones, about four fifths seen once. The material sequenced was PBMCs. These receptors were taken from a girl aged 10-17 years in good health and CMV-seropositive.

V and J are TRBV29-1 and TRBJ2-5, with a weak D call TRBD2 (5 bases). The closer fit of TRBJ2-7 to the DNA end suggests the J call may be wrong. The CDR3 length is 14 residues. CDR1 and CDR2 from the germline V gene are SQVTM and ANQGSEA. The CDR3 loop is CSVHGRGFTYEQYF. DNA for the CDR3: TGCAGCGTCCATGGTCGGGGATTTACCTACGAGCAGTACTTC.

CDR3 amino acids: CASSRDSLNTEAFF. CDR3 nucleotides: TGCGCCAGCAGCAGGGACAGCCTTAACACTGAAGCTTTCTTT. The rearrangement joins TRBV5-1 to TRBJ1-1; 7 bases fit TRBD1. There are 14 residues in the CDR3. Trimming at V came to 4 bases and at J to 2 bases, leaving 5 bases not matched to a gene. Per germline, CDR1 SGHRS and CDR2 YFSETQ.

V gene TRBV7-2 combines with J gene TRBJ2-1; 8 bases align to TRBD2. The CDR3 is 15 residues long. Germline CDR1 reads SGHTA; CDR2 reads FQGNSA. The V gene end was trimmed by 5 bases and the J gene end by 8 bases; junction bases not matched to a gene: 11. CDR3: CASSLGLVGVDEQFF. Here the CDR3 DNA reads TGTGCCAGCAGCCTGGGACTAGTTGGCGTGGATGAGCAGTTCTTC.

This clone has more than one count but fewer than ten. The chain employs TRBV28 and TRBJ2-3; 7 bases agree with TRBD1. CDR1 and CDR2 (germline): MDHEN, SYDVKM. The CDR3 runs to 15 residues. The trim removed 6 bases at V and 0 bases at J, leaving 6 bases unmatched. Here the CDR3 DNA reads TGTGCCAGCAGGGACAGGCTTCGAAGCACAGATACGCAGTATTTT. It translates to CASRDRLRSTDTQYF.

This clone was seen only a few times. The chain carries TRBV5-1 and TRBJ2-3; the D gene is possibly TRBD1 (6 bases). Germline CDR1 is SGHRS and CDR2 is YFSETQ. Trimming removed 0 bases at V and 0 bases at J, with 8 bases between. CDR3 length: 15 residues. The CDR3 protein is CASSLETGSTDTQYF. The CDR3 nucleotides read TGCGCCAGCAGCTTGGAGACAGGAAGCACAGATACGCAGTATTTT.

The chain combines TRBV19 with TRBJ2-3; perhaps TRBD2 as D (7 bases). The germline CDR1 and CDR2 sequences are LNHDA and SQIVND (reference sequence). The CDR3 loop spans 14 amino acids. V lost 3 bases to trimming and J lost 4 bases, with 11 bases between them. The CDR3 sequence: CASSIQGRADTQYF. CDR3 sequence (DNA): TGTGCCAGTAGTATTCAGGGGAGGGCAGATACGCAGTATTTT.

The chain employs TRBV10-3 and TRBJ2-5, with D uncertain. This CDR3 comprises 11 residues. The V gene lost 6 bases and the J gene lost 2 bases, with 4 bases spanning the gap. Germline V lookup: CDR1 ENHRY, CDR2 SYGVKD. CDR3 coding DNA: TGTGCCATCAGCCAACAAGAGACCCAGTACTTC. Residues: CAISQQETQYF.

The CDR3 DNA reads TGCGCCAGCAGCGCCCCCGGGACAGAAAACACTGAAGCTTTCTTT. Protein sequence: CASSAPGTENTEAFF. This sequence joins TRBV5-1 and TRBJ1-1; 7 bases align to TRBD1. CDR1 is SGHRS, CDR2 YFSETQ, per germline. CDR3 length equals 15 residues. Germline trimming cut 4 bases from V and 2 bases from J; bases unmatched to any gene: 8.

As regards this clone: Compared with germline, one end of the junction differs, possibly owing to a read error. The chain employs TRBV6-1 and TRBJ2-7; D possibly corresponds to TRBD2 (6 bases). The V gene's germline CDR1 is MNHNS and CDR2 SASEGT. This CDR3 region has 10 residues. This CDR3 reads CASSEAAGIF. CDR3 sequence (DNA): TGTGCCAGCAGTGAAGCGGCGGGGATTTTC.

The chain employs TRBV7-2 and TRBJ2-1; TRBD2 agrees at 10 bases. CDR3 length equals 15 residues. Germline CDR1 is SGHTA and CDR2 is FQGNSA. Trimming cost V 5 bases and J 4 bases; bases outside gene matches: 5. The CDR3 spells CASSQQRGGYNEQFF. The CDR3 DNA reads TGTGCCAGCAGCCAACAGCGGGGGGGGTACAATGAGCAGTTCTTC.

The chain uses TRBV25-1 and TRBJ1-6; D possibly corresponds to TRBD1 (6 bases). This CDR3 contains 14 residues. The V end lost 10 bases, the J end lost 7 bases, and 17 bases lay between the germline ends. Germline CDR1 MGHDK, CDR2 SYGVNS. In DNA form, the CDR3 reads TGTGCCACCAAGGCGACAGGAAAAAATTCACCCCTCCACTTT. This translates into CATKATGKNSPLHF.

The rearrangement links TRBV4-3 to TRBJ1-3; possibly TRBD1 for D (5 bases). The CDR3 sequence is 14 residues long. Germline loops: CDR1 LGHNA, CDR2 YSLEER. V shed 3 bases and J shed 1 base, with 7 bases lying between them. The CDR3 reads CASSHQGSGNTIYF. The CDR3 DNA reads TGCGCCAGCAGCCACCAGGGTTCTGGAAACACCATATATTTT.

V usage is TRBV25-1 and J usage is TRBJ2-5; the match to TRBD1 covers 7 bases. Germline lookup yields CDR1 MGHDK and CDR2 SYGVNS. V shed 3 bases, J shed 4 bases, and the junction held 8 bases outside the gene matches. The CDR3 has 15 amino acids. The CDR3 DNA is TGTGCCAGCAGTGACTCCGGGACAGCCTTAGAGACCCAGTACTTC. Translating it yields CASSDSGTALETQYF.

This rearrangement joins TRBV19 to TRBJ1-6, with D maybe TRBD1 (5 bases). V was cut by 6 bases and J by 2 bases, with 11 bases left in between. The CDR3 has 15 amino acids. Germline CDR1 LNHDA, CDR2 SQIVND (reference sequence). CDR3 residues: CASSQGNTYNSPLHF. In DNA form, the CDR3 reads TGTGCCAGTAGCCAGGGTAACACCTATAATTCACCCCTCCACTTT.

The CDR3 protein is CASSKACLAGERTPGTQYF. The CDR3 bases are TGTGCCAGCAGCAAAGCGTGCCTAGCGGGGGAGAGAACCCCAGGGACCCAGTACTTC. The chain has TRBV21-1 and TRBJ2-5; the listed D gene, TRBD2, was not tested against the DNA. TRBV21-1 is labeled a pseudogene. This CDR3 comprises 19 residues.

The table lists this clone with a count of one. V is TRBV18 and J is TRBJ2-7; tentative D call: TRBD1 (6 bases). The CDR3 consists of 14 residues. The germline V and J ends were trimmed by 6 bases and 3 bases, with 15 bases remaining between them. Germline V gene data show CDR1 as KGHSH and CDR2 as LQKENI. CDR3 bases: TGTGCCAGCTCCTATGGGGGCGCGGGCTACGAGCAGTACTTC. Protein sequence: CASSYGGAGYEQYF.

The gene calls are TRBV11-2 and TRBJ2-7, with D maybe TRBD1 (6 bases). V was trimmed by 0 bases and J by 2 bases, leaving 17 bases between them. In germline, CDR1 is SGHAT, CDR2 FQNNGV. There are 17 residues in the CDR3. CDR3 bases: TGTGCCAGCAGCTTAGATCGGGGCAGGGGAGTAGCCTACGAGCAGTACTTC. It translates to CASSLDRGRGVAYEQYF.

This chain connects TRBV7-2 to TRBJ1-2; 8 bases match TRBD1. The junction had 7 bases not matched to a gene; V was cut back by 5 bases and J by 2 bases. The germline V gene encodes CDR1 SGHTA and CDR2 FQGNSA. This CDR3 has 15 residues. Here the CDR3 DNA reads TGTGCCAGCAGCCCCACAGGGGGAATCAACTATGGCTACACCTTC. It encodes CASSPTGGINYGYTF.

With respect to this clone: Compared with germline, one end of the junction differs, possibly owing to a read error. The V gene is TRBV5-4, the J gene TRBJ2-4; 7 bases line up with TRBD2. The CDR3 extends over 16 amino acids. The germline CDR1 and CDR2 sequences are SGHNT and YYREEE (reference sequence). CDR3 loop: CASSRPGLSGKNIQSF. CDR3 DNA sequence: TGTGCCAGCAGCCGGCCGGGGCTCAGCGGGAAGAACATTCAGTCCTTC.

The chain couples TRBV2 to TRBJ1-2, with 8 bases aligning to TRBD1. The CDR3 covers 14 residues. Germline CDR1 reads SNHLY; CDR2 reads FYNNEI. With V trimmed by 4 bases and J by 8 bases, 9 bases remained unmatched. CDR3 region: CASSVSTGVRGYTF. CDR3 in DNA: TGTGCCAGCAGTGTCTCGACAGGGGTGCGGGGCTACACCTTC.

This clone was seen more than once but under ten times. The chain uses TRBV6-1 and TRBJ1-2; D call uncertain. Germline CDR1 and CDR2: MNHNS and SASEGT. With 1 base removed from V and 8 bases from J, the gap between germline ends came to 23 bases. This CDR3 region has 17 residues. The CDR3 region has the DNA TGTGCCAGCAGTGAAGTCGGGTCTAGTAGGTACGGTGGGGGCTACACCTTC. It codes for CASSEVGSSRYGGGYTF.

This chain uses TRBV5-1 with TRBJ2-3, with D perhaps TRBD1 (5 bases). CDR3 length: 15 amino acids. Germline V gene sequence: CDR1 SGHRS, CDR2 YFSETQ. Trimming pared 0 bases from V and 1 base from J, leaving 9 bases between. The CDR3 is CASSLGQGGTDTQYF. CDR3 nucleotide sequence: TGCGCCAGCAGCTTGGGGCAGGGCGGCACAGATACGCAGTATTTT.

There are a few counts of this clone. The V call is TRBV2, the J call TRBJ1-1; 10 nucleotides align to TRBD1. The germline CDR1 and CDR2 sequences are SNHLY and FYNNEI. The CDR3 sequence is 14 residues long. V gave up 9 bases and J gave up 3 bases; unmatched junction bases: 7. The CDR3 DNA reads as TGTGCCAGTCATCGGACAGGGGGGGACACTGAAGCTTTCTTT. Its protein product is CASHRTGGDTEAFF. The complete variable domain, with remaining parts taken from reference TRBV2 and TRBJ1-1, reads EPEVTQTPSHQVTQMGQEVILRCVPISNHLYFYWYRQILGQKVEFLVSFYNNEISEKSEIFDDQFSVERPDGSNFTLKIRSTKLEDSAMYFCASHRTGGDTEAFFGQGTRLTVV.